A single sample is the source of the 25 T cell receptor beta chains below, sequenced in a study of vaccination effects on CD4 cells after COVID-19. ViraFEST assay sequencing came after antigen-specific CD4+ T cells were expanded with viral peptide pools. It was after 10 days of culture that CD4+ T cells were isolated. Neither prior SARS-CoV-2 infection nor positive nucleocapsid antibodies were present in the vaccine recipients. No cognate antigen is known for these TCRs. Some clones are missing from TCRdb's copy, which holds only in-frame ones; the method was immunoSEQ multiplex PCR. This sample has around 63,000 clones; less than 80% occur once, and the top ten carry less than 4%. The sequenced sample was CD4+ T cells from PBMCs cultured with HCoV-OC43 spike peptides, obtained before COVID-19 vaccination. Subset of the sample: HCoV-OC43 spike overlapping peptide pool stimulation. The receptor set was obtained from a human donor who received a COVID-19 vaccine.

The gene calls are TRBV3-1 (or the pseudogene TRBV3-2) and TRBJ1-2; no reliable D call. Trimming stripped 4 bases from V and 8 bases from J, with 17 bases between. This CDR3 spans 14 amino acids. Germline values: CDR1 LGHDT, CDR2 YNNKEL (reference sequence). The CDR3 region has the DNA TGTGCCAGCAGCCCCAAAAGACGGGAAGTAGGCTACACCTTC. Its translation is CASSPKRREVGYTF.

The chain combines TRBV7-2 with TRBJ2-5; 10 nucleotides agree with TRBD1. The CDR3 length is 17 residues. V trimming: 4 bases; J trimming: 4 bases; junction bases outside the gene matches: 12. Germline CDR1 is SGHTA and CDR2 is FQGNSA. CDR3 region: CASSSDRGLGGAETQYF. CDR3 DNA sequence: TGTGCCAGCAGCTCCGACAGGGGGCTTGGCGGGGCAGAGACCCAGTACTTC.

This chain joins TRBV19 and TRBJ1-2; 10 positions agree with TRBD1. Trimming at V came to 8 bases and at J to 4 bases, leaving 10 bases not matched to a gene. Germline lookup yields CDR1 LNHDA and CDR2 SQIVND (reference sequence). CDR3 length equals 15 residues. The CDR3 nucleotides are TGTGCCAGTCAGATCACGACAGGGGGCATCTATGGCTACACCTTC. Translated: CASQITTGGIYGYTF.

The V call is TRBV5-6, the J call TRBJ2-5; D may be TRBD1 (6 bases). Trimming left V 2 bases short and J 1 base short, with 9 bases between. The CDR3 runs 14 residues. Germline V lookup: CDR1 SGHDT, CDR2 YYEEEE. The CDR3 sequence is CASSLTGIQETQYF. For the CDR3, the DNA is TGTGCCAGCAGCTTAACAGGGATCCAAGAGACCCAGTACTTC. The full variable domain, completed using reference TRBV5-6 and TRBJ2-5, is DAGVTQSPTHLIKTRGQQVTLRCSPKSGHDTVSWYQQALGQGPQFIFQYYEEEERQRGNFPDRFSGHQFPNYSSELNVNALLLGDSALYLCASSLTGIQETQYFGPGTRLLVL.

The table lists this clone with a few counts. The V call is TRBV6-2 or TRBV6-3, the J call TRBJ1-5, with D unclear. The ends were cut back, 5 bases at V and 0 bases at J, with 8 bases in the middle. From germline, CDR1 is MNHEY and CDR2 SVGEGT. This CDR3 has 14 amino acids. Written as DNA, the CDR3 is TGTGCCAGCAGTCGCGATAATAGCAATCAGCCCCAGCATTTT. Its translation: CASSRDNSNQPQHF.

The CDR3, as DNA: TGTGCCTGGAGATTGACAGGAACGGAGACCCAGTACTTC. It is translated as CAWRLTGTETQYF. The V call is TRBV30, the J call TRBJ2-5; a weak D match, TRBD1 (6 bases). CDR1 is GTSNPN and CDR2 is SVGIG in the germline V gene (reference sequence). Trimming took off 3 bases at V and 5 bases at J, with 13 bases between the two ends. The CDR3 covers 13 residues.

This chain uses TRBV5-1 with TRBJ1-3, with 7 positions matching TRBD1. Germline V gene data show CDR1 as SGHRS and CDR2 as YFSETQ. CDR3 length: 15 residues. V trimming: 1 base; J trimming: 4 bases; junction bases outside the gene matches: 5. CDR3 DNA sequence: TGCGCCAGCAGCTTGATTCCGGGACAGGGAAACACCATATATTTT. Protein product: CASSLIPGQGNTIYF.

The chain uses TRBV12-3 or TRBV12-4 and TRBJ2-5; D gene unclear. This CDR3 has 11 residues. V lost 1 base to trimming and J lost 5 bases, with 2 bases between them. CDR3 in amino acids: CASSLVETQYF. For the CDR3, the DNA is TGTGCCAGCAGTTTAGTCGAGACCCAGTACTTC.

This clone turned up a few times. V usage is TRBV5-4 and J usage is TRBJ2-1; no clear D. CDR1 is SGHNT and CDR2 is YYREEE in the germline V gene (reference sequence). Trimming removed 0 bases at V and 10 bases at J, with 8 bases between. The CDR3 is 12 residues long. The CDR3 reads CASSLESREQFF. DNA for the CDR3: TGTGCCAGCAGCTTGGAGTCGAGGGAGCAGTTCTTC.

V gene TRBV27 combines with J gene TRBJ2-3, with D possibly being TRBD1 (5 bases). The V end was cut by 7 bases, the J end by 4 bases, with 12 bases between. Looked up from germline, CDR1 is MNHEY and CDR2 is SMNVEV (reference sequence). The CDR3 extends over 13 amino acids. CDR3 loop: CASKPRAADTQYF. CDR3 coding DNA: TGTGCCAGCAAGCCCAGGGCCGCAGATACGCAGTATTTT.

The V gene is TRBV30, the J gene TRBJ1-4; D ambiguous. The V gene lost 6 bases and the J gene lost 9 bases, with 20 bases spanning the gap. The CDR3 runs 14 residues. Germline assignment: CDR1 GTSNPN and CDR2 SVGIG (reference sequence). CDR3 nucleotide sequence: TGTGCCTGTTCCCATGGCGGGGATGTGAAAAAACTGTTTTTT. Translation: CACSHGGDVKKLFF.

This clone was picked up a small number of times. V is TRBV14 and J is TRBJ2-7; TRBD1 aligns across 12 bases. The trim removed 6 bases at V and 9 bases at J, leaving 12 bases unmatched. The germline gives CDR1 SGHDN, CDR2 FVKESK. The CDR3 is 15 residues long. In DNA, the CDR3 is TGTGCCAGCAGTAGAGGGGACAGGGGGCCCCTCGGGCAGTACGTC. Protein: CASSRGDRGPLGQYV.

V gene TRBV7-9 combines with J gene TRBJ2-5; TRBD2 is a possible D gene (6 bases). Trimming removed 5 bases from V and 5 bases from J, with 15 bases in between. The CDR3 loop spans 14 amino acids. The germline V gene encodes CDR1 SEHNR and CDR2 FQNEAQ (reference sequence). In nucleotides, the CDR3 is TGTGCCAGCAGCCGGCAGGGAGGACGGGAGACCCAGTACTTC. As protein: CASSRQGGRETQYF.

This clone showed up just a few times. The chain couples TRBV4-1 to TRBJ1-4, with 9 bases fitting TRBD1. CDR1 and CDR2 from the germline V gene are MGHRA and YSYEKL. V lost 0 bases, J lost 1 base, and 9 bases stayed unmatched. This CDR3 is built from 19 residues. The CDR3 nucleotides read TGCGCCAGCAGCCAAGAGGGACAGGGTCGGTTGGAAACTAATGAAAAACTGTTTTTT. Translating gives CASSQEGQGRLETNEKLFF.

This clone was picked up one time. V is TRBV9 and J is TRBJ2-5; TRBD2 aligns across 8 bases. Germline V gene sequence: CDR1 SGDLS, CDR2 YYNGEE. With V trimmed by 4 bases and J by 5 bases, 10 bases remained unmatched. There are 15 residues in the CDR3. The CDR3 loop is CASSRSGQRGETQYF. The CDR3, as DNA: TGTGCCAGCAGCCGAAGTGGACAGCGGGGGGAGACCCAGTACTTC.

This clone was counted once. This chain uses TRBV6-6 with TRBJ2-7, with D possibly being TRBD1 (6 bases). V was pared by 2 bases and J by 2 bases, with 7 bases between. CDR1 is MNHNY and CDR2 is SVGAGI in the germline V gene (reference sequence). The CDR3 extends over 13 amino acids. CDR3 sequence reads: CASSYQGPYEQYV. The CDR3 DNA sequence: TGTGCCAGCAGTTACCAGGGGCCCTACGAGCAGTACGTC.

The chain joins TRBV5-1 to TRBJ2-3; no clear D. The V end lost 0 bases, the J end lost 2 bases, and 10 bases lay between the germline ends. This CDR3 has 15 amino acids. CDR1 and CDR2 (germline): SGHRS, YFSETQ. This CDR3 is CASSLGNIFTDTQYF. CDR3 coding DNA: TGCGCCAGCAGCTTGGGTAACATTTTCACAGATACGCAGTATTTT.

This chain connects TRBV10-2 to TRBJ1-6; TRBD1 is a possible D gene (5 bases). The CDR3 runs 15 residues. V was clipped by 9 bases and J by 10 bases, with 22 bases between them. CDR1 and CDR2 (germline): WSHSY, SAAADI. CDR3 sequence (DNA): TGCGCCAGTCCGGGACCCAAAAAAGCAGCCTCACCCCTCCACTTT. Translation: CASPGPKKAASPLHF.

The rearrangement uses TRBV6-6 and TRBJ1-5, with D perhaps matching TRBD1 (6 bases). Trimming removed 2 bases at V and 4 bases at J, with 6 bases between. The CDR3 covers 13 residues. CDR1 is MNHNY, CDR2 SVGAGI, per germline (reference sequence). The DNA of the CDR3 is TGTGCCAGCAGTTACACAGGGAATCAGCCCCAGCATTTT. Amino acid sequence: CASSYTGNQPQHF.

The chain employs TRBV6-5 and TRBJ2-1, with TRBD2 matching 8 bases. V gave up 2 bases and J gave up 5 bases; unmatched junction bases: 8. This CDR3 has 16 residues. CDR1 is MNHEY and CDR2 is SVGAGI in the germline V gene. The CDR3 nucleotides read TGTGCCAGCAGTTACACCCAGCGGGGGAGAAACAATGAGCAGTTCTTC. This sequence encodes CASSYTQRGRNNEQFF.

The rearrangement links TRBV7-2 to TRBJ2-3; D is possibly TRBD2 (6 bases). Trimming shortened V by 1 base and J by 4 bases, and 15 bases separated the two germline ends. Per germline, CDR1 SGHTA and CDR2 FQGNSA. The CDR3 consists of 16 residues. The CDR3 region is CASSLGWGVSSDTQYF. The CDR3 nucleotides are TGTGCCAGCAGCTTAGGGTGGGGGGTTTCGTCAGATACGCAGTATTTT.

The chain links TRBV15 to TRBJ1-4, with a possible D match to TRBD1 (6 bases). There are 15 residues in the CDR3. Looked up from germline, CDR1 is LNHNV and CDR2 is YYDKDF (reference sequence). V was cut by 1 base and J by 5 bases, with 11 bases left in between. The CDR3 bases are TGTGCCACCAGCAGAGGACCAACAGGGAATGAAAAACTGTTTTTT. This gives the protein CATSRGPTGNEKLFF.

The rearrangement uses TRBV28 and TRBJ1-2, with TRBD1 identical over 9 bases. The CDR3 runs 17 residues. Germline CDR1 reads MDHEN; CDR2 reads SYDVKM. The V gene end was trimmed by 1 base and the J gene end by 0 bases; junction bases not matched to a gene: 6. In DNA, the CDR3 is TGTGCCAGCAGTTTATTCGCGGGACAGGGCTCTAACTATGGCTACACCTTC. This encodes CASSLFAGQGSNYGYTF.

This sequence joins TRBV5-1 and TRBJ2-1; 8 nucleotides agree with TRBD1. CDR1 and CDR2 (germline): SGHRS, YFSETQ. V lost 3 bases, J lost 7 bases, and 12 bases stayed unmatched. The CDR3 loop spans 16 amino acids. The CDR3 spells CASSWTGQEDLNEQFF. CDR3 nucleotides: TGCGCCAGCAGCTGGACGGGACAGGAGGACCTTAATGAGCAGTTCTTC.

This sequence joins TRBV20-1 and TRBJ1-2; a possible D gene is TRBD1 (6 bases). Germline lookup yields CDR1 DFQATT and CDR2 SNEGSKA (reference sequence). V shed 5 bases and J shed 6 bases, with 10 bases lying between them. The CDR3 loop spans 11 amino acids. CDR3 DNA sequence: TGCAGTGCTTACAGGGCAAATGGCTACACCTTC. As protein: CSAYRANGYTF.